The rows below give T cell receptor beta chains drawn from one sample of a study of PD-L1 blockade in urothelial cancer. Profiled with immunoSEQ multiplex PCR; TCRdb holds only in-frame clones, not every one. The sample carries about 43,000 clones, around 88% recorded once. The sequencing here drew on PBMCs, taken around atezolizumab (anti-PD-L1) treatment. These receptors were taken from a man aged 80 or over with urothelial cancer. CDR3s include the opening cysteine and the closing phenylalanine or tryptophan. The order of the fields is CDR3 protein, CDR3 DNA, clone size, V gene, J gene, D gene. A D gene is named only where the DNA matches it firmly. Expanded clones get a size class; other rows say once, few or many, or leave the size out.

CDR3aa: CSVGQGGTNEQYF
CDR3nt: TGCAGCGTGGGACAGGGGGGCACCAACGAGCAGTACTTC
abundance: -
v_gene: TRBV29-1
j_gene: TRBJ2-7
d_gene: TRBD1

CDR3aa: CASSRDGTVYEQYF
CDR3nt: TGTGCCAGCAGCCGAGACGGGACAGTCTACGAGCAGTACTTC
abundance: -
v_gene: TRBV5-6
j_gene: TRBJ2-7
d_gene: TRBD1

CDR3aa: CASRETSGRGSEQFF
CDR3nt: TGTGCCAGCAGGGAGACTAGCGGGAGGGGGAGTGAGCAGTTCTTC
abundance: -
v_gene: TRBV25-1
j_gene: TRBJ2-1
d_gene: TRBD2

CDR3aa: CASSIRTGGIDYGYTF
CDR3nt: TGTGCCAGTAGTATCCGCACCGGGGGGATAGACTATGGCTACACCTTC
abundance: -
v_gene: TRBV19
j_gene: TRBJ1-2
d_gene: -

CDR3aa: CASSLAGGNTEAFF
CDR3nt: TGTGCCAGCAGCTTAGCGGGGGGGAACACTGAAGCTTTCTTT
abundance: -
v_gene: TRBV11-2
j_gene: TRBJ1-1
d_gene: -

CDR3aa: CASSFGTSGPVADTQYF
CDR3nt: TGCGCCAGCAGCTTCGGGACTAGCGGGCCAGTTGCGGATACGCAGTATTTT
abundance: -
v_gene: TRBV5-1
j_gene: TRBJ2-3
d_gene: TRBD2

CDR3aa: CASSLDRADEKLFF
CDR3nt: TGTGCCAGCAGCTTGGACAGGGCGGATGAAAAACTGTTTTTT
abundance: -
v_gene: TRBV7-2
j_gene: TRBJ1-4
d_gene: TRBD1

CDR3aa: CASSPLAGGPADTQYF
CDR3nt: TGTGCCAGTAGTCCCTTGGCGGGAGGGCCTGCAGATACGCAGTATTTT
abundance: -
v_gene: TRBV19
j_gene: TRBJ2-3
d_gene: TRBD2

CDR3aa: CASSSGTRESEQYF
CDR3nt: TGTGCCAGCAGCTCCGGGACTAGAGAGAGCGAGCAGTACTTC
abundance: -
v_gene: TRBV7-9
j_gene: TRBJ2-7
d_gene: TRBD2

CDR3aa: CASRSQDKANQPQHF
CDR3nt: TGTGCCAGCAGGTCTCAGGATAAGGCTAATCAGCCCCAGCATTTT
abundance: -
v_gene: TRBV2
j_gene: TRBJ1-5
d_gene: -

CDR3aa: CASGLLAGLTDTQYF
CDR3nt: TGTGCTAGTGGTTTGCTTGCGGGATTAACAGATACGCAGTATTTT
abundance: -
v_gene: TRBV12-5
j_gene: TRBJ2-3
d_gene: -

CDR3aa: CASSFARPGGGYGYTF
CDR3nt: TGTGCCAGCAGCTTTGCGCGGCCAGGGGGAGGCTATGGCTACACCTTC
abundance: -
v_gene: TRBV12-1
j_gene: TRBJ1-2
d_gene: -

CDR3aa: CASEKGQGGQPQHF
CDR3nt: TGTGCCAGCGAAAAAGGACAGGGTGGTCAGCCCCAGCATTTT
abundance: -
v_gene: TRBV19
j_gene: TRBJ1-5
d_gene: TRBD1

CDR3aa: CASSQVTGGDYEQYF
CDR3nt: TGCGCCAGCAGCCAAGTGACAGGGGGCGATTACGAGCAGTACTTC
abundance: -
v_gene: TRBV4-3
j_gene: TRBJ2-7
d_gene: TRBD1

CDR3aa: CAMEREVGNEQYF
CDR3nt: TGTGCCATGGAGCGGGAGGTTGGCAACGAGCAGTACTTC
abundance: -
v_gene: TRBV10-3
j_gene: TRBJ2-7
d_gene: TRBD2

CDR3aa: CASSYNRDRGHEQYF
CDR3nt: TGTGCCAGCAGCTACAACCGGGACAGGGGCCACGAGCAGTACTTC
abundance: -
v_gene: TRBV5-5
j_gene: TRBJ2-7
d_gene: TRBD1

CDR3aa: CASSQGGRDGELFF
CDR3nt: TGTGCCAGCAGCCAGGGGGGACGGGACGGGGAGCTGTTTTTT
abundance: few
v_gene: TRBV7-8
j_gene: TRBJ2-2
d_gene: -

CDR3aa: CASSQDLQPFNYGYTF
CDR3nt: TGTGCCAGCAGCCAAGATTTACAACCGTTTAACTATGGCTACACCTTC
abundance: few
v_gene: TRBV14
j_gene: TRBJ1-2
d_gene: -

CDR3aa: CAISENPTGNTEAFF
CDR3nt: TGTGCCATCAGTGAGAACCCGACAGGGAACACTGAAGCTTTCTTT
abundance: -
v_gene: TRBV10-3
j_gene: TRBJ1-1
d_gene: -

CDR3aa: CASSKEKERYEQYF
CDR3nt: TGTGCCAGCAGTAAAGAAAAGGAGAGATACGAGCAGTACTTC
abundance: -
v_gene: TRBV2
j_gene: TRBJ2-7
d_gene: -

CDR3aa: CASSFTGGETQYF
CDR3nt: TGTGCCAGCAGCTTCACGGGAGGAGAGACCCAGTACTTC
abundance: -
v_gene: TRBV2
j_gene: TRBJ2-5
d_gene: TRBD2

CDR3aa: CASLSRTGVRETQYF
CDR3nt: TGTGCCAGCCTCTCTCGGACTGGCGTACGAGAGACCCAGTACTTC
abundance: once
v_gene: TRBV6-5
j_gene: TRBJ2-5
d_gene: -

CDR3aa: CARRCGRPPGQFF
CDR3nt: TGTGCCAGAAGATGCGGGAGGCCCCCCGGGCAGTTCTTC
abundance: -
v_gene: TRBV5-3
j_gene: TRBJ2-1
d_gene: TRBD2

CDR3aa: CASSGTGSTEAFF
CDR3nt: TGCGCCAGCAGCGGGACAGGGAGCACTGAAGCTTTCTTT
abundance: -
v_gene: TRBV5-1
j_gene: TRBJ1-1
d_gene: TRBD1

CDR3aa: CASSTQTVTEAFF
CDR3nt: TGTGCCAGTAGCACTCAAACGGTCACTGAAGCTTTCTTT
abundance: -
v_gene: TRBV19
j_gene: TRBJ1-1
d_gene: -

CDR3aa: CASSPWGAGANVLTF
CDR3nt: TGTGCCAGCAGCCCTTGGGGAGCTGGGGCCAACGTCCTGACTTTC
abundance: -
v_gene: TRBV5-6
j_gene: TRBJ2-6
d_gene: -

CDR3aa: CASSPGLGDTDTQYF
CDR3nt: TGCGCCAGCAGCCCGGGACTAGGAGACACAGATACGCAGTATTTT
abundance: -
v_gene: TRBV4-1
j_gene: TRBJ2-3
d_gene: TRBD2

CDR3aa: CASSSSDRGHEQYF
CDR3nt: TGTGCCAGCAGCTCAAGTGATAGGGGGCACGAGCAGTACTTC
abundance: -
v_gene: TRBV7-9
j_gene: TRBJ2-7
d_gene: TRBD1

CDR3aa: CASSLPRDYGYTF
CDR3nt: TGTGCCAGCAGCTTACCGAGGGACTATGGCTACACCTTC
abundance: -
v_gene: TRBV7-2
j_gene: TRBJ1-2
d_gene: -

CDR3aa: CAWKADRAVGNTIYF
CDR3nt: TGTGCCTGGAAAGCTGACAGGGCGGTTGGAAACACCATATATTTT
abundance: -
v_gene: TRBV30
j_gene: TRBJ1-3
d_gene: TRBD1

CDR3aa: CASSPDTGNTIYF
CDR3nt: TGCGCCAGCAGCCCGGACACTGGAAACACCATATATTTT
abundance: -
v_gene: TRBV5-1
j_gene: TRBJ1-3
d_gene: -

CDR3aa: CASNQNMNTEAFF
CDR3nt: TGTGCCAGCAATCAGAACATGAACACTGAAGCTTTCTTT
abundance: -
v_gene: TRBV2
j_gene: TRBJ1-1
d_gene: -

CDR3aa: CASSVGQGKGTDTQYF
CDR3nt: TGTGCCAGCAGCGTAGGACAGGGAAAGGGCACAGATACGCAGTATTTT
abundance: -
v_gene: TRBV9
j_gene: TRBJ2-3
d_gene: TRBD1

CDR3aa: CASSLWEASGYEQYF
CDR3nt: TGTGCCAGCAGCTTATGGGAGGCTAGCGGATACGAGCAGTACTTC
abundance: -
v_gene: TRBV5-5
j_gene: TRBJ2-7
d_gene: TRBD2

CDR3aa: CASSSPSGSGETQYF
CDR3nt: TGTGCCAGCAGCTCCCCTAGCGGGAGTGGTGAGACCCAGTACTTC
abundance: -
v_gene: TRBV7-6
j_gene: TRBJ2-5
d_gene: TRBD2

CDR3aa: CASSQDRAATEAFF
CDR3nt: TGTGCCAGCAGCCAAGACAGGGCGGCCACTGAAGCTTTCTTT
abundance: -
v_gene: TRBV7-9
j_gene: TRBJ1-1
d_gene: TRBD1

CDR3aa: CASSGERSSDTQYF
CDR3nt: TGTGCCAGCTCAGGGGAGAGGAGTTCGGATACGCAGTATTTT
abundance: -
v_gene: TRBV27
j_gene: TRBJ2-3
d_gene: -

CDR3aa: CASSVRLEDTQYF
CDR3nt: TGTGCCAGCAGTGTGAGGCTAGAGGATACGCAGTATTTT
abundance: -
v_gene: TRBV2
j_gene: TRBJ2-3
d_gene: -

CDR3aa: CSVRLQGADTQYF
CDR3nt: TGCAGCGTTCGTCTTCAGGGGGCAGATACGCAGTATTTT
abundance: -
v_gene: TRBV29-1
j_gene: TRBJ2-3
d_gene: TRBD1

CDR3aa: CAWSYRGRGTEAFF
CDR3nt: TGTGCCTGGAGTTACAGGGGGAGGGGCACTGAAGCTTTCTTT
abundance: once
v_gene: TRBV30
j_gene: TRBJ1-1
d_gene: TRBD1

CDR3aa: CASSISYRSNSNQPQHF
CDR3nt: TGTGCCAGTAGTATTTCGTACAGGTCTAATAGCAATCAGCCCCAGCATTTT
abundance: -
v_gene: TRBV19
j_gene: TRBJ1-5
d_gene: -

CDR3aa: CASRAGAGGPTDTQYF
CDR3nt: TGTGCCAGCAGGGCGGGGGCGGGAGGGCCAACAGATACGCAGTATTTT
abundance: -
v_gene: TRBV7-2
j_gene: TRBJ2-3
d_gene: TRBD2

CDR3aa: CASSVGAGGPQLRETQYF
CDR3nt: TGTGCCAGCAGCGTAGGGGCGGGAGGGCCCCAGTTAAGAGAGACCCAGTACTTC
abundance: -
v_gene: TRBV9
j_gene: TRBJ2-5
d_gene: TRBD2

CDR3aa: CASSVAKGGSVADTQYF
CDR3nt: TGTGCCAGCAGCGTAGCTAAAGGAGGGTCCGTCGCAGATACGCAGTATTTT
abundance: once
v_gene: TRBV9
j_gene: TRBJ2-3
d_gene: -

CDR3aa: CASRPTSGPQETQYF
CDR3nt: TGTGCCAGCAGGCCGACTAGCGGGCCACAAGAGACCCAGTACTTC
abundance: once
v_gene: TRBV2
j_gene: TRBJ2-5
d_gene: TRBD2

CDR3aa: CASSLAPQGNYEQYF
CDR3nt: TGTGCCAGCAGCTTGGCCCCACAGGGTAACTACGAGCAGTACTTC
abundance: -
v_gene: TRBV5-5
j_gene: TRBJ2-7
d_gene: -

CDR3aa: CASSPGTSTYEQYF
CDR3nt: TGCGCCAGCAGCCCCGGGACTAGCACGTACGAGCAGTACTTC
abundance: few
v_gene: TRBV5-1
j_gene: TRBJ2-7
d_gene: TRBD2

CDR3aa: CASRAGGERYGYTF
CDR3nt: TGTGCCAGCAGAGCAGGCGGGGAACGCTATGGCTACACCTTC
abundance: -
v_gene: TRBV6-6
j_gene: TRBJ1-2
d_gene: -

CDR3aa: CASSLGGGGGNEQFF
CDR3nt: TGTGCCAGCAGCTTGGGCGGAGGGGGGGGCAATGAGCAGTTCTTC
abundance: -
v_gene: TRBV5-4
j_gene: TRBJ2-1
d_gene: -

CDR3aa: CASSSGPGLNTGELFF
CDR3nt: TGTGCCAGCAGCTCCGGACCGGGACTAAACACCGGGGAGCTGTTTTTT
abundance: -
v_gene: TRBV7-2
j_gene: TRBJ2-2
d_gene: TRBD2